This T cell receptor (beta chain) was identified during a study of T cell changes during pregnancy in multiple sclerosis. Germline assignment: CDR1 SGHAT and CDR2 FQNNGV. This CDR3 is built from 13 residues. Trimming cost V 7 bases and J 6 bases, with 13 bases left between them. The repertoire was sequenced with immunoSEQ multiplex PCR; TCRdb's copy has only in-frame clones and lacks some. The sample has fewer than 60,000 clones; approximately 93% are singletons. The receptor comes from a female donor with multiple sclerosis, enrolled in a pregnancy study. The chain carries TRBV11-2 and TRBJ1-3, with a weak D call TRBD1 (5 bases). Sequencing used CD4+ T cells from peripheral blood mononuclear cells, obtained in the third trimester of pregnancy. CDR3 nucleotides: TGTGCCAGCAACCGGGGGGGGGAAAACACCATATATTTT. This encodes CASNRGGENTIYF.